Presented here are 19 T cell receptor beta chains from one specimen sequenced in a study of T cell changes during pregnancy in multiple sclerosis. Here immunoSEQ multiplex PCR was the method, and the copy in TCRdb shows in-frame clones only, minus some. The sample lists under 110,000 clones; 80% to 95% were seen once. The sequences come from peripheral blood, collected after pregnancy. These receptors came from a female donor with multiple sclerosis, enrolled in a pregnancy study.

The V call is TRBV5-1, the J call TRBJ2-3, with TRBD2 identical over 14 bases. This CDR3 contains 17 residues. In germline, CDR1 is SGHRS, CDR2 YFSETQ. V was clipped by 0 bases and J by 2 bases; unmatched bases: 2. CDR3: CASSLGLAGGPTDTQYF. As DNA, the CDR3 is TGCGCCAGCAGCTTGGGACTAGCGGGGGGGCCCACAGATACGCAGTATTTT.

The V gene is TRBV19, the J gene TRBJ1-5; the D gene is possibly TRBD1 (5 bases). In germline, CDR1 is LNHDA, CDR2 SQIVND (reference sequence). The length of the CDR3 is 15 residues. Trimming cost V 5 bases and J 5 bases, with 16 bases left between them. CDR3 sequence reads: CASSLSGRGDQPQHF. The DNA of the CDR3 is TGTGCCAGTAGTCTTTCAGGACGGGGGGATCAGCCCCAGCATTTT. Using reference TRBV19 and TRBJ1-5 for the parts outside the CDR3, the full variable domain is DGGITQSPKYLFRKEGQNVTLSCEQNLNHDAMYWYRQDPGQGLRLIYYSQIVNDFQKGDIAEGYSVSREKKESFPLTVTSAQKNPTAFYLCASSLSGRGDQPQHFGDGTRLSIL.

In DNA form, the CDR3 reads TGTGCCAGCAGCTTGGGACTGGGGAATTCACCCCTCCACTTT. Encoded protein: CASSLGLGNSPLHF. The J gene is TRBJ1-6, the V gene TRBV7-9, with D tentatively TRBD1 (5 bases). The V and J ends lost 3 bases and 7 bases respectively, with 10 bases between them. CDR1 and CDR2 (germline): SEHNR, FQNEAQ (reference sequence). The CDR3 is 14 residues long.

The chain links TRBV5-6 to TRBJ2-5; TRBD1 matches at 7 bases. The CDR3 contains 14 residues. V lost 4 bases to trimming and J lost 2 bases; unmatched junction nucleotides: 5. Germline lookup yields CDR1 SGHDT and CDR2 YYEEEE. The CDR3 sequence is CASSPRDRQETQYF. In DNA, the CDR3 is TGTGCCAGCAGCCCCCGGGACAGACAAGAGACCCAGTACTTC.

This clone was observed a handful of times. The chain recombines TRBV9 with TRBJ2-7, with 7 nucleotides matching TRBD2. V lost 4 bases, J lost 6 bases, and 16 bases stayed unmatched. Germline V gene sequence: CDR1 SGDLS, CDR2 YYNGEE. The CDR3 has 16 amino acids. The CDR3 loop reads CASSPRSQSGNGEQYF. The CDR3 region has the DNA TGTGCCAGCAGCCCCCGGTCTCAGAGCGGGAATGGCGAGCAGTACTTC.

The J gene is TRBJ2-5, the V gene TRBV4-2; 10 bases agree with TRBD2. The V gene's germline CDR1 is LGHNA and CDR2 YNFKEQ. Trimming cost V 0 bases and J 4 bases; bases outside gene matches: 11. CDR3 length: 18 amino acids. The CDR3 spells CASSQEVQASGRGETQYF. The CDR3 bases are TGTGCCAGCAGCCAAGAAGTACAGGCTAGCGGGAGAGGAGAGACCCAGTACTTC.

The rearrangement joins TRBV5-1 to TRBJ2-2; 11 nucleotides line up with TRBD1. Germline V lookup: CDR1 SGHRS, CDR2 YFSETQ. V shed 1 base, J shed 0 bases, and the junction held 5 bases outside the gene matches. The CDR3 totals 18 residues. The CDR3 region has the DNA TGCGCCAGCAGCTTGATGGGGACAGGGGGTTCGAACACCGGGGAGCTGTTTTTT. Translated: CASSLMGTGGSNTGELFF.

The chain joins TRBV30 to TRBJ2-6; D is unclear. The CDR3 runs to 17 residues. Per germline, CDR1 GTSNPN and CDR2 SVGIG (reference sequence). V lost 2 bases, J lost 0 bases, and 14 bases lay in between. The CDR3 loop reads CAWSPRRRRSGANVLTF. As DNA, the CDR3 is TGTGCCTGGAGTCCCAGGCGCAGGCGCTCTGGGGCCAACGTCCTGACTTTC.

The genes are TRBV27 and TRBJ2-7, with D possibly TRBD2 on 6 matching bases. Germline CDR1 MNHEY, CDR2 SMNVEV (reference sequence). V lost 2 bases and J 6 bases, leaving 8 bases between the germline ends. This CDR3 has 12 residues. The CDR3 region has the DNA TGTGCCAGCAGTTTACGGGGGTCCGAGCAGTACTTC. Translating it yields CASSLRGSEQYF.

V usage is TRBV2 and J usage is TRBJ2-1, with 11 bases matching TRBD2. Germline V gene sequence: CDR1 SNHLY, CDR2 FYNNEI. The CDR3 is 15 amino acids. J gave up 10 bases and V 5 bases, and 10 bases lay outside the gene matches. CDR3 sequence (DNA): TGTGCCAGCAGTCCTGGGACTAGCGGACTTAGGGAGCAGTTCTTC. It specifies CASSPGTSGLREQFF.

The rearrangement uses TRBV18 and TRBJ2-3, with 9 nucleotides matching TRBD2. The CDR3 totals 16 residues. V was clipped by 2 bases and J by 1 base; unmatched bases: 4. Germline CDR1 reads KGHSH; CDR2 reads LQKENI. CDR3 sequence: CASSPGIAGGTDTQYF. The CDR3 bases are TGTGCCAGCTCACCAGGGATAGCGGGGGGCACAGATACGCAGTATTTT.

This clone was seen only once. The rearrangement joins TRBV7-8 to TRBJ2-7, with D maybe TRBD1 (5 bases). The CDR3 length is 13 residues. CDR1 and CDR2 from the germline V gene are SGHVS and FQNEAQ. The germline V and J ends were trimmed by 2 bases and 7 bases, with 12 bases remaining between them. CDR3 nucleotide sequence: TGTGCCAGCAGCTTAAGTCTACGGACAGAGCAGTACTTC. It is translated as CASSLSLRTEQYF.

The chain combines TRBV5-6 with TRBJ1-2; no firm D call. Trimming cost V 1 base and J 7 bases, with 14 bases left between them. This CDR3 region has 14 residues. In germline, CDR1 is SGHDT, CDR2 YYEEEE. The CDR3 sequence is CASSLYLRPFGYTF. The DNA of the CDR3 is TGTGCCAGCAGCTTGTATCTGCGCCCCTTTGGCTACACCTTC. Full variable domain (missing parts from reference TRBV5-6 and TRBJ1-2): DAGVTQSPTHLIKTRGQQVTLRCSPKSGHDTVSWYQQALGQGPQFIFQYYEEEERQRGNFPDRFSGHQFPNYSSELNVNALLLGDSALYLCASSLYLRPFGYTFGSGTRLTVV.

This rearrangement joins TRBV14 to TRBJ2-5; TRBD2 aligns across 9 bases. Trimming at V came to 5 bases and at J to 2 bases, leaving 6 bases not matched to a gene. The CDR3 spans 15 residues. Germline V CDR1 and CDR2: SGHDN, FVKESK. CDR3 in amino acids: CASSRTSANQETQYF. The CDR3 DNA reads as TGTGCCAGCAGCAGGACTAGCGCTAATCAAGAGACCCAGTACTTC.

The chain has TRBV7-9 and TRBJ1-1; weak D call: TRBD1 (6 bases). The V gene's germline CDR1 is SEHNR and CDR2 FQNEAQ (reference sequence). V gave up 3 bases and J gave up 3 bases, with 8 bases separating them. CDR3 length equals 13 residues. In DNA, the CDR3 is TGTGCCAGCAGCTTTGAGGGGGACACTGAAGCTTTCTTT. It specifies CASSFEGDTEAFF.

The chain joins TRBV18 to TRBJ2-6; 7 bases match TRBD1. With V trimmed by 7 bases and J by 2 bases, 11 bases remained unmatched. The CDR3 spans 17 residues. From germline, CDR1 is KGHSH and CDR2 LQKENI. CDR3 sequence reads: CASWAGTDLAGANVLTF. CDR3 bases: TGTGCCAGCTGGGCAGGGACAGATTTAGCTGGGGCCAACGTCCTGACTTTC.

The V call is TRBV6-5, the J call TRBJ2-5; D is unresolved. The CDR3 has 13 amino acids. The V end lost 3 bases, the J end lost 1 base, and 6 bases lay between the germline ends. CDR1 is MNHEY and CDR2 is SVGAGI in the germline V gene. DNA of the CDR3: TGTGCCAGCAGTTATCTCCCCCAAGAGACCCAGTACTTC. Amino acid sequence: CASSYLPQETQYF.

This chain uses TRBV28 with TRBJ1-2; the D is unclear. This CDR3 is built from 12 residues. The germline CDR1 and CDR2 sequences are MDHEN and SYDVKM. Trimming left V 3 bases short and J 8 bases short, with 10 bases between. CDR3 residues: CASSFHPLGYTF. In DNA form, the CDR3 reads TGTGCCAGCAGTTTTCACCCCCTAGGCTACACCTTC.

This clone has only one observation. V usage is TRBV11-2 and J usage is TRBJ2-5; 12 bases fit TRBD2. This CDR3 contains 16 residues. Germline CDR1 is SGHAT and CDR2 is FQNNGV. V trimming: 3 bases; J trimming: 5 bases; junction bases outside the gene matches: 7. DNA of the CDR3: TGTGCCAGCAGCTTTGGGGCTAGCGGGAGGGTGGAGACCCAGTACTTC. Translating gives CASSFGASGRVETQYF.